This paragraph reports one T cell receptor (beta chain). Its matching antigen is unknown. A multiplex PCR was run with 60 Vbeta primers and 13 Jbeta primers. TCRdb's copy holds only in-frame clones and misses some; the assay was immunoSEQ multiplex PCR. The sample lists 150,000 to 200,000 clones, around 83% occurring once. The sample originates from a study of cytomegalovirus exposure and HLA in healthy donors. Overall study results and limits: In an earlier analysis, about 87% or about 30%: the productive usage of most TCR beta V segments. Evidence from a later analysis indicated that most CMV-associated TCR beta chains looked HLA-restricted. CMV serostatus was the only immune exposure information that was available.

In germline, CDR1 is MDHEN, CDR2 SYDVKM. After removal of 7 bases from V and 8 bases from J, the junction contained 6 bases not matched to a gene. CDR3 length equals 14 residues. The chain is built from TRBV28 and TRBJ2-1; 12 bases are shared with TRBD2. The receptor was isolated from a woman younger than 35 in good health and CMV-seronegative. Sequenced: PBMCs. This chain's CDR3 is CASIRLAGDYEQFF. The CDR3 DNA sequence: TGTGCCAGCATACGACTAGCGGGAGATTATGAGCAGTTCTTC.